This TCR beta chain was found in a study of Graves' ophthalmopathy and Graves' hyperthyroidism. About the research overall: At initial diagnosis, peripheral blood was obtained, and this preceded any treatment.

Amplified TCR beta CDR3 regions were obtained using RNA transcripts as template. Second-round multiplex PCR came after a first-round RT-PCR that employed HTBI primers. Each CDR3 protein gets one entry after TCRdb re-called the multiplex PCR reads with MiXCR. Of some 47,000 distinct CDR3 sequences in the sample, roughly 52% are singletons; the top ten hold roughly 20%. The CDR3 totals 13 residues. CDR1 and CDR2 from the germline V gene are SGHVS and FNYEAQ. The V gene lost 6 bases and the J gene lost 8 bases, with 16 bases spanning the gap. Whole-study results and caveats: Distinction of ophthalmopathy from stable hyperthyroidism by a 13-signature model reached almost 90% sensitivity and more than 65% specificity. Blood was where most expanded thyroid clonotypes above 0.001 frequency also turned up.

A duration under 3 months, NOSPECS ≥4, CAS ≥3 and moderate-to-severe activity characterized the donors with ophthalmopathy. This clonotype was detected many times. Antigen specificity is unknown. This sequence was found in an adult man with Graves' ophthalmopathy. The rearrangement uses TRBV7-6 and TRBJ1-2; possible D gene TRBD1, 6 bases. The sequenced material came from peripheral blood. CDR3 sequence: CASRPWGAGGYTF. DNA for the CDR3: TGTGCCAGCAGACCCTGGGGGGCAGGAGGCTACACCTTC.